These 17 T cell receptor beta chains came from one sample sequenced in a study of beta chain features in type 1 diabetes. Findings of the study overall: Type 1 diabetes patients had TCRB CDR3s that were shorter (moderately but significantly so) in all four CD4+ subsets.

Their recognized antigens are unknown. TCRB transcripts that were expressed got sequenced, as all of the isolated RNA had been reverse transcribed. TCRdb's copy holds only in-frame clones and misses some; the assay was immunoSEQ multiplex PCR. The data contain over 650,000 clones, over 12% of them singletons. Input material: naive CD4+ T cells from blood. The receptors were gathered from a man aged 18 to 29 with type 1 diabetes.

This clone showed up just a few times. The chain links TRBV29-1 to TRBJ1-2; D gene unclear. CDR1 and CDR2 (germline): SQVTM, ANQGSEA. V dropped 4 bases and J dropped 6 bases, with 3 bases sitting between them. The CDR3 totals 9 residues. CDR3 region: CSVGDGYTF. The CDR3 DNA is TGCAGCGTTGGGGATGGCTACACCTTC.

This clone showed up just a few times. The chain couples TRBV29-1 to TRBJ2-3; no clear D. The CDR3 runs to 12 residues. V was trimmed by 3 bases and J by 4 bases, leaving 8 bases between them. The germline CDR1 and CDR2 sequences are SQVTM and ANQGSEA. The CDR3 region is CSVDGGADTQYF. The CDR3 DNA follows: TGCAGCGTTGATGGTGGGGCAGATACGCAGTATTTT.

In its sample, this clone was seen a few times. This chain links TRBV5-4 with TRBJ2-1; 11 bases map to TRBD2. The length of the CDR3 is 17 residues. Germline lookup yields CDR1 SGHNT and CDR2 YYREEE (reference sequence). V gave up 4 bases and J gave up 6 bases; unmatched junction bases: 12. The CDR3, as DNA: TGTGCCAGCAGCCAACCGGGTAGCGGGGGGGGCCTCAATGAGCAGTTCTTC. This gives the protein CASSQPGSGGGLNEQFF.

The count of this clone is one. The chain is built from TRBV5-1 and TRBJ2-7; D unclear. Trimming shortened V by 4 bases and J by 3 bases, and 8 bases separated the two germline ends. The length of the CDR3 is 12 residues. Per germline, CDR1 SGHRS and CDR2 YFSETQ. The CDR3 sequence is CASSIPGYEQYF. CDR3 coding DNA: TGCGCCAGCAGCATCCCCGGCTACGAGCAGTACTTC.

This clone was observed a few times. The V gene is TRBV5-1, the J gene TRBJ2-1; 7 bases agree with TRBD2. Germline V CDR1 and CDR2: SGHRS, YFSETQ. Trimming removed 5 bases from V and 8 bases from J; junction bases left unmatched: 4. The CDR3 length is 12 residues. CDR3 region: CASSQREDEQFF. CDR3 coding DNA: TGCGCCAGCAGTCAGCGGGAAGATGAGCAGTTCTTC.

In its sample, this clone was seen a few times. The chain links TRBV28 to TRBJ1-3, with TRBD1 identical over 8 bases. CDR1 MDHEN and CDR2 SYDVKM come from the germline V gene. After removal of 4 bases from V and 2 bases from J, the junction contained 1 base not matched to a gene. The CDR3 sequence is 14 residues long. DNA for the CDR3: TGTGCCAGCAGTTGGACAGGGCCTGGAAACACCATATATTTT. Translating it yields CASSWTGPGNTIYF.

The sample holds a few counts of this clone. J is TRBJ2-7 and V is TRBV7-9; D is ambiguous. Trimming took 2 bases from V and 0 from J, leaving 11 bases between them. Germline V gives CDR1 SEHNR, CDR2 FQNEAQ (reference sequence). The CDR3 length is 15 residues. CDR3 loop: CASSLLPVGSYEQYF. The DNA of the CDR3 is TGTGCCAGCAGCTTACTCCCGGTTGGCTCCTACGAGCAGTACTTC.

This clone was counted a few times. The V and J genes are TRBV7-6 and TRBJ1-1, with D possibly TRBD1 on 5 matching bases. Germline assignment: CDR1 SGHVS and CDR2 FNYEAQ. V was cut by 11 bases and J by 1 base, with 8 bases left in between. The CDR3 extends over 11 amino acids. The DNA of the CDR3 is TGTGCCTCAAGGGGGAACACTGAAGCTTTCTTT. Protein: CASRGNTEAFF.

This chain joins TRBV25-1 and TRBJ2-7; 8 nucleotides align to TRBD2. J gave up 3 bases and V 2 bases, and 9 bases lay outside the gene matches. CDR1 and CDR2 (germline): MGHDK, SYGVNS. This CDR3 is 16 amino acids long. CDR3 protein: CASSEGGASGFYEQYF. As DNA, the CDR3 is TGTGCCAGCAGTGAAGGCGGTGCTAGCGGGTTCTACGAGCAGTACTTC.

This clone was recorded a few times. J is TRBJ1-1 and V is TRBV7-9; D remains unclear. The CDR3 contains 10 residues. Germline-derived CDR1 and CDR2 are SEHNR and FQNEAQ (reference sequence). The V end lost 7 bases, the J end lost 5 bases, and 5 bases lay between the germline ends. The DNA of the CDR3 is TGTGCCAGCAAAGAGACTGAAGCTTTCTTT. Amino acid sequence: CASKETEAFF.

The chain links TRBV7-9 to TRBJ2-7; tentatively, D is TRBD1 (6 bases). Germline V lookup: CDR1 SEHNR, CDR2 FQNEAQ (reference sequence). This CDR3 has 15 amino acids. The ends were cut back, 5 bases at V and 6 bases at J, with 20 bases in the middle. In DNA, the CDR3 is TGTGCCAGCAGCCCACAGGGCGGCGGGTCCCTCGAGCAGTACTTC. Translation: CASSPQGGGSLEQYF.

A few counts support this clone. The chain has TRBV28 and TRBJ2-7; 8 bases align to TRBD1. Germline V gene lookup returns CDR1 MDHEN and CDR2 SYDVKM. V lost 3 bases, J lost 5 bases, and 6 bases stayed unmatched. The CDR3 covers 14 residues. In DNA, the CDR3 is TGTGCCAGCAGTTTGCAGGGGGCGAGAAACGAGCAGTACTTC. Its protein is CASSLQGARNEQYF. The full variable domain, in which reference TRBV28 and TRBJ2-7 provide the parts outside the CDR3, is DVKVTQSSRYLVKRTGEKVFLECVQDMDHENMFWYRQDPGLGLRLIYFSYDVKMKEKGDIPEGYSVSREKKERFSLILESASTNQTSMYLCASSLQGARNEQYFGPGTRLTVT.

The chain is built from TRBV2 and TRBJ2-2; weak D call: TRBD2 (5 bases). Germline values: CDR1 SNHLY, CDR2 FYNNEI. The CDR3 runs 15 residues. V was cut by 7 bases and J by 0 bases, with 12 bases left in between. The CDR3 protein is CASTEEYANTGELFF. For the CDR3, the DNA is TGTGCCAGCACGGAGGAGTACGCGAACACCGGGGAGCTGTTTTTT.

This clone was observed a handful of times. The chain is built from TRBV5-4 and TRBJ2-2; no clear D. CDR3 length: 12 residues. Germline CDR1 SGHNT, CDR2 YYREEE (reference sequence). V was cut by 3 bases and J by 5 bases, with 5 bases left in between. The CDR3 DNA sequence: TGTGCCAGCAGCTCCTGGACCGGGGAGCTGTTTTTT. Its translation: CASSSWTGELFF.

This clone has only a few counts. The rearrangement uses TRBV25-1 and TRBJ1-5; tentative D call: TRBD1 (6 bases). CDR1 MGHDK and CDR2 SYGVNS come from the germline V gene. The CDR3 sequence is 14 residues long. V was cut by 1 base and J by 6 bases, with 10 bases left in between. The CDR3 here is CASSESTGRQPQHF. CDR3 DNA: TGTGCCAGCAGTGAATCTACAGGGCGTCAGCCCCAGCATTTT.

A word on this clone: This may stem from a read error, because a much larger clone lies one nucleotide away. The DNA of the CDR3 is TGTGCCAGCAGCCACAGCACAGATACGCAGTATTTT. Translated, it gives CASSHSTDTQYF. This sequence joins TRBV9 and TRBJ2-3; D gene ambiguous. Trimming took off 4 bases at V and 0 bases at J, with 3 bases between the two ends. CDR1 SGDLS and CDR2 YYNGEE come from the germline V gene. The CDR3 extends over 12 amino acids.

The chain carries TRBV29-1 and TRBJ2-1, with TRBD2 matching 8 bases. Germline lookup yields CDR1 SQVTM and CDR2 ANQGSEA. This CDR3 is built from 13 residues. Trimming took 4 bases from V and 7 from J; bases not matched to a gene: 6. The CDR3 DNA reads as TGCAGCGTTGGAGGGGGACTAGGGAATGAGCAGTTCTTC. It is translated as CSVGGGLGNEQFF.